This note documents a single T cell receptor beta chain sequence. Its binding antigen is unknown. Given a much more abundant clone one base away, this may be a read error. Including the terminal cysteine and phenylalanine, the CDR3 comprises 15 residues. This entry keeps only the CDR3 DNA: 45 bases, framed from base 1. CDR1 and CDR2, looked up from the germline V gene, are MGHDK and SYGVNS. The Immunoverse kit was used to build TCR libraries from 400 to 500 ng RNA, with molecular barcoded adaptors covering alpha/delta and beta/gamma chains. The same RNA used for transcriptome sequencing was used for TCR library preparation. TCR libraries were sequenced on an Illumina HiSeq 4000 with 2 x 150 cycles. The source study handled its data this way. Using MiXCR, which included quality filtering and error correction, TCR reads were aligned to human V, D, J and C references and then assembled into CDR3 clonotypes. The tcR package in R was used to analyze clonotype counts and gene usage diversity. Raw mapping reads were checked after the RNA-seq reads had been mapped by STAR aligner version 2.5.3a onto the human GRCh37 genome. To test how sequencing depth affects detected clonotypes, IR-seq fastq files were randomly downsampled with Seqtk 1.3. The public reads were quality trimmed at Q25 with fastp and then assembled into clones with MiXCR by TCRdb, keeping productive beta chains. CDR3 protein duplicates are merged, each entry listing the most common genes and DNA. The V and J calls shown here were made by TCRdb, not taken from the authors' results. The table for this sample lists 15,000 to 20,000 distinct CDR3 sequences; roughly a fifth of them were counted only once. The ten most abundant clones make up nearly 25% of the sample.

These data come from a study of read filtering for tumor transcriptome and immune sequencing (dated by TCRdb to about 2020). Looking at the study overall: Of the patients in the cohort, 16 to 20 were male and more than 12 were female, and their mean age was about 72 years, with a range of 47 to 80. By revised international staging, under 10 patients were R-ISS I, about 15 were R-ISS II and more than five were R-ISS III. After DNase treatment, whole-transcriptome libraries were prepared with the TruSeq RNA Access Library Prep Kit. Per sample, about 4.05 to 11 million TCR-region mapped reads were obtained with IR-seq, compared with only roughly 85 to 1273 with RNA-seq. Using the same bone marrow samples, the study ran both targeted immune repertoire sequencing and bulk whole-transcriptome sequencing and then compared the TCR repertoires from each method. A main aim was a read-filtering strategy for immune repertoire data, specifically whether clonotypes supported by a single read should be removed.

Bone marrow was sampled from every patient at the time of active disease. Bone marrow mononuclear cells were isolated by Ficoll-Hypaque density gradient centrifugation. CD138-negative cells were obtained by negative selection after labeling with CD138 magnetic microbeads on a MACS separator, removing myeloma plasma cells. The purity of the isolated cells was checked by flow cytometry with CD138 antibodies on an Attune NxT. Total RNA was extracted using TRIzol reagent and was quantified on a NanoDrop spectrophotometer. For each patient, paired RNA-seq and IR-seq were run on the CD138-negative bone marrow sample from that patient. Overall results and qualifications from the work: Single-read clonotypes made up around 82% of clonotypes but 3% to 4% of total reads in IR-seq, and 70% to 75% of clonotypes and 35% to 55% of reads in RNA-seq. Compared with RNA-seq, IR-seq captured clonotypes at much higher depth and more reliably, and a smaller IR-seq throughput was enough to identify most shared clonotypes. The correlation between IR-seq and RNA-seq shared clonotype proportions was increased by removal of single-read clonotypes. The sorted CD138-negative fraction was not purified T cells but a mixed bone marrow immune population.

The rearrangement joined TRBV25-1 to TRBJ1-1; perhaps TRBD1 is the D gene, with 5 bases matching. Sequences were obtained from a population of CD138-negative cells sorted from bone marrow. Read against the paper, the sample's cell subset or site label means: bone marrow mononuclear cells depleted of CD138+ plasma/myeloma cells by negative magnetic selection. This clonotype originated in a donor older than 35 with multiple myeloma. The DNA sequence is as follows: TGTGCCAGCAGTGAAAGGTCAGGTCCGGACACTGAAGCTCTCTTT. This gives the protein CASSERSGPDTEALF.